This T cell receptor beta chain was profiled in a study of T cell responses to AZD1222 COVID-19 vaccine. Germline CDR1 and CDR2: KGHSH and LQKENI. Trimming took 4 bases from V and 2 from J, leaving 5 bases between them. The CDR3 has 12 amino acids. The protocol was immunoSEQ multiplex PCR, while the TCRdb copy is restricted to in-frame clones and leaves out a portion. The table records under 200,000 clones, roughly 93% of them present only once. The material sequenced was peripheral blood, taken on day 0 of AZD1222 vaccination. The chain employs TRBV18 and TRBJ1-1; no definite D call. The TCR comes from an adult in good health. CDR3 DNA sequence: TGTGCCAGCTCACGGAGTAACACTGAAGCTTTCTTT. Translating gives CASSRSNTEAFF.